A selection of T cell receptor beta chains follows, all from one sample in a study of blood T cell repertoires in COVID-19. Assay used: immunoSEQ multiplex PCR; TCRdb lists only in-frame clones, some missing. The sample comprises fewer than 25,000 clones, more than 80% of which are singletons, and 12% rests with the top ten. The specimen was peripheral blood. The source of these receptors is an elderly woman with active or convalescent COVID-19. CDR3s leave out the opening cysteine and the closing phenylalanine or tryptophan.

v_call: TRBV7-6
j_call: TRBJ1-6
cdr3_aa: ASSLGGGSPLH

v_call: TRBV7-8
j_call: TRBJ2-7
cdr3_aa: ASSLSQSYEQY

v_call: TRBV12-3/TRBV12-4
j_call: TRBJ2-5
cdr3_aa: ASSTSGETQY

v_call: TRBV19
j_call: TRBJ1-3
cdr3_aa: ASSTGLTGNTIY

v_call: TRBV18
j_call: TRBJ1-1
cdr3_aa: ASSPRSWTGGTEAF

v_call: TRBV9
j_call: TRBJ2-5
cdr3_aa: ASSAGLAEETQY

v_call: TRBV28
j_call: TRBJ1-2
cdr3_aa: ASSRYAGGSYGYT

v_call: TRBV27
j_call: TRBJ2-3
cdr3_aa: ASSRLPKAAHTDTQY

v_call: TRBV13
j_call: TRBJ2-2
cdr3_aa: ASSLVLAGSTGELF

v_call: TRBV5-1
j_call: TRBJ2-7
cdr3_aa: ASSLGQNYEQY

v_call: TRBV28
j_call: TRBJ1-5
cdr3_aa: ASSLVPGKDPSGNQPQH

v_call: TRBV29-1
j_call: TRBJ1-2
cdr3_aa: SGDTKGDYGYT

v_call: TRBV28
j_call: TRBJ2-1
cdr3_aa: ASSWSGHDYYNEQF

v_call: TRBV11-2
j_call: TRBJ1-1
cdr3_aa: ASSVQRGTEAF

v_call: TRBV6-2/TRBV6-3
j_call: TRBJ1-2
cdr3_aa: ASSLQGTYGYT

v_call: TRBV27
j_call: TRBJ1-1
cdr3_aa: ASSTRQENTEAF

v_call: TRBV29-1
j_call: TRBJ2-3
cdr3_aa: SVPFQGTDTQY

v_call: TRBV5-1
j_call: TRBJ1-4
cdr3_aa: ASSLALRTGREKLF

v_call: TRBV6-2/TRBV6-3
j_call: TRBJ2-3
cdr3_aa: ASSYIERLAADTQY

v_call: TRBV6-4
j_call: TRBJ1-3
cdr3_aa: ASSEAGPEYSGNTIY

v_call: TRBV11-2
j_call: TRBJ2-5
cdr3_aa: ASIALLQETQY

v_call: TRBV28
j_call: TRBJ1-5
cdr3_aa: ASSPRPLDRGSNQPQH

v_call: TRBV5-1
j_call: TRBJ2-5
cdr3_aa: ASTPGTSGQETQY

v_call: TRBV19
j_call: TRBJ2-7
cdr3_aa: ASSPTGGINEQY

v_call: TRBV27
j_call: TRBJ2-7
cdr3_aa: ASSLDSPFYYEQY

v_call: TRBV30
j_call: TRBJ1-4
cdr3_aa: AWSGQLNEKLF

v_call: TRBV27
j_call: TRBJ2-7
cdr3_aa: ASSLSGTGWSEQY

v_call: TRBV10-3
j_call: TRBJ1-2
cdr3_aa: AISESLGSGGHYGYT

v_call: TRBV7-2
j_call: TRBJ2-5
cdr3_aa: ASSLMAAGWQETQY

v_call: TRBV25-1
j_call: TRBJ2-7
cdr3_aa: ASSGGLRTGFYEQY